The 28 T cell receptor beta chains below were found in one sample sequenced in a study of neurological immune-mediated disorders. Described time point: longitudinal time-point 3. TCRdb reprocessed the 5' RACE reads via MiXCR and lists one record per CDR3 protein. Among under 130,000 distinct CDR3 sequences, approximately 10% were seen once, and the ten largest hold under 3.5%. The sequencing sample was made of PBMCs. The source of these receptors is a female donor with HTLV-1-associated myelopathy (HAM/TSP).

This clonotype showed up many times. The V and J genes are TRBV12-3 or TRBV12-4 and TRBJ2-7, with a weak D call TRBD2 (5 bases). This CDR3 is built from 13 residues. The V gene lost 6 bases and the J gene lost 7 bases, with 16 bases spanning the gap. This CDR3 is CASRPGGLGEQYF. For the CDR3, the DNA is TGTGCCAGCAGACCAGGCGGGCTCGGGGAGCAGTACTTC.

About this clonotype: With a much larger clone just one base away, this may be a read error. The chain recombines TRBV7-6 with TRBJ2-7; 7 bases align to TRBD1. The germline V gene encodes CDR1 SGHVS and CDR2 FNYEAQ. The CDR3 spans 15 residues. CDR3 DNA sequence: TGTACCAGCAGCGTCAGGACAGGTAACACCTACGAGCAGTACTTC. The encoded protein is CTSSVRTGNTYEQYF.

This clonotype was recorded many times. The chain links TRBV28 to TRBJ2-7; a possible D gene is TRBD1 (6 bases). This CDR3 contains 14 residues. Between the trimmed V and J ends, which lost 5 bases and 3 bases, there was a span of 14 bases. Germline V gene sequence: CDR1 MDHEN, CDR2 SYDVKM. CDR3: CASSDPGHFYEQYF. In DNA form, the CDR3 reads TGTGCCAGCAGTGATCCGGGACACTTCTACGAGCAGTACTTC.

The sample holds many counts of this clonotype. This chain connects TRBV5-1 to TRBJ2-3; D could derive from TRBD1 or TRBD2 (5 bases each). Germline V gene lookup returns CDR1 SGHRS and CDR2 YFSETQ. The CDR3 has 14 amino acids. Between the trimmed V and J ends, which lost 8 bases and 1 base, there was a span of 14 bases. This CDR3 is CASRTPGRTDTQYF. CDR3 DNA sequence: TGCGCCAGTAGGACACCGGGGCGCACAGATACGCAGTATTTT.

This clonotype appeared many times. J is TRBJ1-1 and V is TRBV10-3; tentative D call: TRBD1 (6 bases). Trimming stripped 4 bases from V and 5 bases from J, with 14 bases between. Looked up from germline, CDR1 is ENHRY and CDR2 is SYGVKD. The CDR3 consists of 14 residues. The CDR3, as DNA: TGTGCCATCAGTGGCACAGGGTCAGGGACTGAAGCTTTCTTT. Protein: CAISGTGSGTEAFF.

This clonotype was picked up many times. The CDR3 bases are TGTGCCAGCAGCGTAGGGCAGGGGAGTATCTACGAGCAGTACTTC. Translation gives CASSVGQGSIYEQYF. The V and J genes are TRBV9 and TRBJ2-7, with D possibly matching TRBD1 (6 bases). Deletions cut 0 bases from V and 3 bases from J, with 13 bases between. The CDR3 contains 15 residues. The germline gives CDR1 SGDLS, CDR2 YYNGEE.

This clonotype was found many times. A junction boundary mismatches the germline segment, possibly from a read error. The genes are TRBV15 and TRBJ2-5, with a tentative D call TRBD2 (5 bases). The germline CDR1 and CDR2 sequences are LNHNV and YYDKDF (reference sequence). This CDR3 contains 16 residues. CDR3 sequence reads: CATSRDLYTGKQTQYF. In DNA, the CDR3 is TGTGCTACCAGCAGAGATTTATATACCGGGAAACAGACCCAGTACTTC.

The table lists this clonotype with many counts. The V call is TRBV21-1, the J call TRBJ2-7; no check of the table's D call, TRBD1, against the DNA was made. TRBV21-1 is tagged as a pseudogene. CDR3 length equals 14 residues. The CDR3 DNA sequence: TGTGCCAGCAGCAGAAAGGACAGAACCCGGGGGCAGTACTTC. Residues: CASSRKDRTRGQYF.

This clonotype has just one count. The junction departs from the called germline gene at one end, perhaps through a read error. The rearrangement uses TRBV12-3 or TRBV12-4 and TRBJ1-5; 9 positions match TRBD1. The CDR3 length is 17 residues. In DNA, the CDR3 is TGTGCCAGCAGTTTAGCGGGACAGGGCCTTTGGGGTCAGCCCAAGCATTTT. This encodes CASSLAGQGLWGQPKHF.

This clonotype was observed at least ten times. The CDR3 DNA follows: TGCGCCAGCAGCTTGGTTGGGGACCCTTACAATGAGCAGTTCTTC. The encoded protein is CASSLVGDPYNEQFF. The chain joins TRBV5-1 to TRBJ2-1; D is possibly TRBD1 or TRBD2 (5 bases each). From germline, CDR1 is SGHRS and CDR2 YFSETQ. The CDR3 is 15 residues long. The V end was cut by 0 bases, the J end by 4 bases, with 11 bases between.

In its sample, this clonotype was seen many times. The rearrangement joins TRBV29-1 to TRBJ1-1; D perhaps matches TRBD1 (6 bases). CDR1 is SQVTM, CDR2 ANQGSEA, per germline. V lost 7 bases and J lost 1, with 19 bases in between. This CDR3 has 15 amino acids. The CDR3 protein is CSGRDGATGNTEAFF. CDR3 coding DNA: TGCAGCGGCAGAGATGGCGCGACAGGGAACACTGAAGCTTTCTTT.

At least ten counts were recorded for this clonotype. V is TRBV11-2 and J is TRBJ2-7, with 9 positions matching TRBD1. The CDR3 runs to 15 residues. Unmatched junction bases numbered 5, after V lost 2 bases and J lost 3 bases. CDR1 is SGHAT and CDR2 is FQNNGV in the germline V gene. The CDR3: CASSLLWDRDYEQYF. DNA of the CDR3: TGTGCCAGCAGCTTACTGTGGGACAGGGACTACGAGCAGTACTTC.

This clonotype was detected ten times or more. The genes are TRBV12-3 or TRBV12-4 and TRBJ2-3, with unresolved D. This CDR3 is 14 amino acids long. V shed 7 bases and J shed 2 bases, with 13 bases lying between them. The CDR3 nucleotides read TGTGCCAGCACCTTGGGATATTCCACAGATACGCAGTATTTT. Its protein is CASTLGYSTDTQYF.

The genes are TRBV6-1 and TRBJ2-2, with 7 positions matching TRBD1. V gave up 2 bases and J gave up 5 bases; unmatched junction bases: 8. The CDR3 contains 16 residues. Germline V gives CDR1 MNHNS, CDR2 SASEGT. The CDR3 region is CASSEIPGGRTGELFF. The CDR3 DNA is TGTGCCAGCAGTGAAATCCCAGGGGGTAGGACCGGGGAGCTGTTTTTT.

This clonotype was seen repeatedly, ten times or more. The chain couples TRBV20-1 to TRBJ2-3; 7 bases are a match to TRBD2. J lost 6 bases, V lost 3 bases, and 12 bases had no gene match. This CDR3 is built from 15 residues. The germline CDR1 and CDR2 sequences are DFQATT and SNEGSKA (reference sequence). CDR3 bases: TGCAGTGCTAGGGTGGGACTACAAACACCGGATACGCAGTATTTT. Encoded protein: CSARVGLQTPDTQYF.

This clonotype was observed many times. This rearrangement joins TRBV28 to TRBJ1-5; the match to TRBD1 covers 10 bases. The germline V gene encodes CDR1 MDHEN and CDR2 SYDVKM. The CDR3 is 15 residues long. Germline trimming cut 5 bases from V and 5 bases from J; bases unmatched to any gene: 6. CDR3 sequence: CASSPKGQGYQPQHF. CDR3 nucleotide sequence: TGTGCCAGCAGTCCAAAGGGACAGGGGTATCAGCCCCAGCATTTT.

This clonotype was counted many times. This chain links TRBV20-1 with TRBJ1-2; D remains unclear. There are 13 residues in the CDR3. The V end was cut by 5 bases, the J end by 5 bases, with 15 bases between. Germline CDR1 is DFQATT and CDR2 is SNEGSKA (reference sequence). CDR3 sequence reads: CSALPGYNYGYTF. The CDR3 DNA reads TGCAGTGCTCTCCCAGGCTACAATTATGGCTACACCTTC.

This clonotype has a count of ten or more. The rearrangement links TRBV20-1 to TRBJ1-6; the D gene is possibly TRBD1 (5 bases). This CDR3 is built from 13 residues. The germline gives CDR1 DFQATT, CDR2 SNEGSKA (reference sequence). V was shortened by 2 bases and J by 8 bases, with 10 bases between the two germline ends. CDR3 DNA sequence: TGCAGTGCTAGAAAAGGGGTCGATTCACCCCTCCACTTT. This gives the protein CSARKGVDSPLHF.

In its sample, this clonotype was seen many times. This rearrangement joins TRBV24-1 to TRBJ2-2; D unresolved. The germline V and J ends were trimmed by 2 bases and 3 bases, with 12 bases remaining between them. Looked up from germline, CDR1 is KGHDR and CDR2 is SFDVKD. This CDR3 has 16 amino acids. The CDR3 nucleotides read TGTGCCACCAGTGATTCGAGGCCACTTGACACCGGGGAGCTGTTTTTT. Amino acid sequence: CATSDSRPLDTGELFF.

This clonotype was detected ten times or more. The rearrangement uses TRBV11-2 and TRBJ2-1, with D hard to call. Germline CDR1 is SGHAT and CDR2 is FQNNGV. The CDR3 spans 15 residues. Trimming left V 4 bases short and J 5 bases short, with 15 bases between. CDR3 sequence reads: CASSSPNSRHNEQFF. The CDR3 nucleotides read TGTGCCAGCAGCTCACCCAACAGCCGCCACAATGAGCAGTTCTTC.

This clonotype was seen many times. V gene TRBV20-1 combines with J gene TRBJ2-3; D not certain. The germline V gene encodes CDR1 DFQATT and CDR2 SNEGSKA (reference sequence). The V end lost 1 base, the J end lost 6 bases, and 17 bases lay between the germline ends. The CDR3 is 15 residues long. The CDR3, as DNA: TGCAGTGCTAGAGCCCTGTCCGCGGCTGGCGATACGCAGTATTTT. Residues: CSARALSAAGDTQYF.

This chain uses TRBV3-1 with TRBJ1-5; 10 bases line up with TRBD1. This CDR3 has 14 residues. V lost 5 bases to trimming and J lost 7 bases; unmatched junction nucleotides: 5. Germline CDR1 reads LGHDT; CDR2 reads YNNKEL (reference sequence). The CDR3 here is CASSLGQGRQPQHF. In DNA, the CDR3 is TGTGCCAGCAGCTTGGGACAGGGGAGGCAGCCCCAGCATTTT. Based on the CDR3 plus reference TRBV3-1 and TRBJ1-5, the full variable domain is DTAVSQTPKYLVTQMGNDKSIKCEQNLGHDTMYWYKQDSKKFLKIMFSYNNKELIINETVPNRFSPKSPDKAHLNLHINSLELGDSAVYFCASSLGQGRQPQHFGDGTRLSIL.

The chain combines TRBV20-1 with TRBJ1-2; TRBD1 matches at 7 bases. The V and J ends lost 6 bases and 1 base, in that order; junction bases with no gene match: 8. Germline CDR1 is DFQATT and CDR2 is SNEGSKA (reference sequence). The CDR3 spans 14 residues. CDR3 loop: CSARSRGYNYGYTF. In DNA, the CDR3 is TGCAGTGCGAGATCCAGGGGGTATAACTATGGCTACACCTTC.

In this sample, this clonotype turned up many times. This chain uses TRBV20-1 with TRBJ2-1, with 9 nucleotides matching TRBD1. V shed 4 bases, J shed 8 bases, and the junction held 9 bases outside the gene matches. Per germline, CDR1 DFQATT and CDR2 SNEGSKA (reference sequence). The length of the CDR3 is 14 residues. CDR3 DNA: TGCAGTGCTATTACAGGGGGCGCGGTCGATGAGCAGTTCTTC. Its protein product is CSAITGGAVDEQFF.

This clonotype was counted many times. This rearrangement joins TRBV5-1 to TRBJ1-1; D is ambiguous. V shed 2 bases and J shed 3 bases, with 23 bases lying between them. Germline V gives CDR1 SGHRS, CDR2 YFSETQ. The CDR3 covers 18 residues. The chain's CDR3 is CASSLRGLGLDYYTEAFF. For the CDR3, the DNA is TGCGCCAGCAGCTTAAGAGGACTGGGTCTGGATTATTACACTGAAGCTTTCTTT. Complete variable domain (other parts from reference TRBV5-1 and TRBJ1-1): KAGVTQTPRYLIKTRGQQVTLSCSPISGHRSVSWYQQTPGQGLQFLFEYFSETQRNKGNFPGRFSGRQFSNSRSEMNVSTLELGDSALYLCASSLRGLGLDYYTEAFFGQGTRLTVV.

This clonotype occurred many times. The CDR3 reads CAISGEGNEQFF. CDR3 DNA: TGTGCCATCAGTGGGGAGGGAAATGAGCAGTTCTTC. J is TRBJ2-1 and V is TRBV10-3; 7 bases are a match to TRBD2. The CDR3 runs 12 residues. The V segment lost 4 bases and the J segment 7 bases; nucleotides outside the gene matches: 1. From germline, CDR1 is ENHRY and CDR2 SYGVKD.

Many counts were recorded for this clonotype. The chain is built from TRBV9 and TRBJ2-1, with 10 bases fitting TRBD1. Per germline, CDR1 SGDLS and CDR2 YYNGEE. This CDR3 spans 15 amino acids. V lost 0 bases to trimming and J lost 4 bases; unmatched junction nucleotides: 1. The chain's CDR3 is CASSVVGQGYNEQFF. CDR3 DNA: TGTGCCAGCAGCGTAGTGGGACAGGGGTACAATGAGCAGTTCTTC.

This clonotype was counted many times. The chain couples TRBV28 to TRBJ2-7; tentative D call: TRBD1 (5 bases). The CDR3 covers 13 residues. The ends were cut back, 5 bases at V and 0 bases at J, with 8 bases in the middle. The germline V gene encodes CDR1 MDHEN and CDR2 SYDVKM. CDR3 amino acids: CASSGAPSYEQYF. DNA for the CDR3: TGTGCCAGCAGTGGGGCACCCTCCTACGAGCAGTACTTC.